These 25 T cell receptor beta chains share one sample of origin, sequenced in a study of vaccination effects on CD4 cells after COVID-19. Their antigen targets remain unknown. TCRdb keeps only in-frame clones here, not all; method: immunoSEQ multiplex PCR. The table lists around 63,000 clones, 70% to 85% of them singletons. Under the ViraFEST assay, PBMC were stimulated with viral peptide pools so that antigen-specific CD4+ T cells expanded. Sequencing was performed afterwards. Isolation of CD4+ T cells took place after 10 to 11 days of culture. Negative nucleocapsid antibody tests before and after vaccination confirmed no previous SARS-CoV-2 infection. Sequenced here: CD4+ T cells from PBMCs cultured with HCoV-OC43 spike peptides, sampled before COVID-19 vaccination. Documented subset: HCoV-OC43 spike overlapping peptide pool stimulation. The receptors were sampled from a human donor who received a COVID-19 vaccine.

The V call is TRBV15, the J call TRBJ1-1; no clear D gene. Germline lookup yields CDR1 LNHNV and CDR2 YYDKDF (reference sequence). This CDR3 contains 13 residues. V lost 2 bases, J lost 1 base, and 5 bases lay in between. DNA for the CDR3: TGTGCCACCAGCAGACACAAGAACACTGAAGCTTTCTTT. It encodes CATSRHKNTEAFF.

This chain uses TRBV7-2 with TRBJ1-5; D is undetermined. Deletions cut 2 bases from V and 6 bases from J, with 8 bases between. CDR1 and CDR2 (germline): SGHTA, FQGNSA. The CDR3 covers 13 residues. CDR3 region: CASSLQLAQPQHF. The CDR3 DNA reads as TGTGCCAGCAGCTTACAACTCGCTCAGCCCCAGCATTTT.

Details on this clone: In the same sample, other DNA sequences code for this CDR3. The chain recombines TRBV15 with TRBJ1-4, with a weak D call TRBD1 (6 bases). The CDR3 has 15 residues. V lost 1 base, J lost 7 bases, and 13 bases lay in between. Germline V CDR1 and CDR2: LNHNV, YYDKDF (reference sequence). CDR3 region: CATSRGGQGSEKLFF. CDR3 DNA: TGTGCCACCAGCAGAGGGGGGCAGGGTAGTGAAAAACTGTTTTTT.

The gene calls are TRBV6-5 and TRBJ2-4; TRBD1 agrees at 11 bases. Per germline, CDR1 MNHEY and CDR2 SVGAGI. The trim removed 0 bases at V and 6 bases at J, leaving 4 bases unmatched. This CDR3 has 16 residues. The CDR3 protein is CASSYSDRGRSNIQYF. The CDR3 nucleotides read TGTGCCAGCAGTTACTCGGACAGGGGGCGATCAAACATTCAGTACTTC.

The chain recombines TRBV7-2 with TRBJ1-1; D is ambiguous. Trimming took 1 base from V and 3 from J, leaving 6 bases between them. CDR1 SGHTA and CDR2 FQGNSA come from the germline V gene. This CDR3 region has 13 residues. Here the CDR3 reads CASSLVGYTEAFF. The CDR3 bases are TGTGCCAGCAGCTTAGTCGGCTACACTGAAGCTTTCTTT.

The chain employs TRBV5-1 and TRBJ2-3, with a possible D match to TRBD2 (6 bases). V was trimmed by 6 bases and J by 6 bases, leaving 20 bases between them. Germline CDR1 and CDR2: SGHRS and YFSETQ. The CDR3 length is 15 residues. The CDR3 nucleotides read TGCGCCAGCACCGCCTCTGCGGGACGACATGATACGCAGTATTTT. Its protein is CASTASAGRHDTQYF.

CDR3 sequence reads: CASSQVSGLAGPGRELFF. In DNA, the CDR3 is TGCGCCAGCAGCCAAGTCTCCGGTCTAGCGGGGCCCGGCCGGGAGCTGTTTTTT. The chain couples TRBV4-1 to TRBJ2-2; 9 nucleotides align to TRBD2. Germline assignment: CDR1 MGHRA and CDR2 YSYEKL. The V and J ends lost 1 base and 9 bases, in that order; junction bases with no gene match: 15. The CDR3 is 18 amino acids.

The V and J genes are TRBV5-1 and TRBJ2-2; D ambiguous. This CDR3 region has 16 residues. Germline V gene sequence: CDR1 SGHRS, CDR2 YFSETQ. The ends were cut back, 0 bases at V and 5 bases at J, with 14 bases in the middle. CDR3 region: CASSLVSRPTTGELFF. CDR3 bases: TGCGCCAGCAGCTTGGTAAGCCGGCCAACGACCGGGGAGCTGTTTTTT.

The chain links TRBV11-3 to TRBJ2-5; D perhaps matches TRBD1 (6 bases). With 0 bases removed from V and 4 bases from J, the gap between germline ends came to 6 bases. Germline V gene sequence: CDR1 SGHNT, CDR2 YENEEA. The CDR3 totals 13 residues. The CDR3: CASSLEQGETQYF. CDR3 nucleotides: TGTGCCAGCAGCTTAGAACAGGGAGAGACCCAGTACTTC.

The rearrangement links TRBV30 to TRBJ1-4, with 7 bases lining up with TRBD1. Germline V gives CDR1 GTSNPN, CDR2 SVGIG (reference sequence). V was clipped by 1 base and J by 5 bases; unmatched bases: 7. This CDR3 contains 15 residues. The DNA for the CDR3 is TGTGCCTGGAGTGGCCGGACAGGTGGGAATGAAAAACTGTTTTTT. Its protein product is CAWSGRTGGNEKLFF.

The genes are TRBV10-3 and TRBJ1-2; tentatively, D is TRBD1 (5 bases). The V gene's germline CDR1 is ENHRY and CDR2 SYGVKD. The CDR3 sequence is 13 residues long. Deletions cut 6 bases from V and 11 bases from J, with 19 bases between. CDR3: CAISERDGGGYTF. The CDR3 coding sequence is TGTGCCATCAGCGAAAGGGACGGGGGGGGTTACACCTTC.

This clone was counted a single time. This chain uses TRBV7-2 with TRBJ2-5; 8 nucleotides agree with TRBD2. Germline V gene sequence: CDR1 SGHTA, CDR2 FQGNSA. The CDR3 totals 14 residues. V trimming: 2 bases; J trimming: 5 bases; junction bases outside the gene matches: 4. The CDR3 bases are TGTGCCAGCAGCTTATCGGGGGGGCGGGAGACCCAGTACTTC. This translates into CASSLSGGRETQYF.

This CDR3 is CASSPPGQGANTEAFF. The CDR3 nucleotides are TGTGCCAGCAGCCCGCCGGGACAGGGGGCGAACACTGAAGCTTTCTTT. The chain is built from TRBV7-2 and TRBJ1-1; 12 nucleotides line up with TRBD1. The CDR3 has 16 amino acids. CDR1 is SGHTA and CDR2 is FQGNSA in the germline V gene. Trimming removed 5 bases from V and 1 base from J; junction bases left unmatched: 5.

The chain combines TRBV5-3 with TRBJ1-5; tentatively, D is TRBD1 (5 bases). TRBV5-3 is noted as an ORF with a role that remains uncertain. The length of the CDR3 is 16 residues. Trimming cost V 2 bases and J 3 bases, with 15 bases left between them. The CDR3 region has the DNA TGTGCCAGAAGCTTCGGAATCAGGGCCGACAATCAGCCCCAGCATTTT. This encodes CARSFGIRADNQPQHF.

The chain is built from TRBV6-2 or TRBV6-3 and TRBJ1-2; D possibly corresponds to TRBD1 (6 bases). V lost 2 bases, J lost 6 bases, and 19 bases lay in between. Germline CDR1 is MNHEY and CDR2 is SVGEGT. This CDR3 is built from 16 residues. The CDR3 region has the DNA TGTGCCAGCAGTTACGCGGACCGAGCGGGGGCCAATGGCTACACCTTC. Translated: CASSYADRAGANGYTF.

This CDR3 reads CASSERETQYF. CDR3 bases: TGTGCCAGCAGTGAACGGGAGACCCAGTACTTC. V and J are TRBV2 and TRBJ2-5; D is unclear. Trimming pared 2 bases from V and 5 bases from J, leaving 3 bases between. The V gene's germline CDR1 is SNHLY and CDR2 FYNNEI. The CDR3 spans 11 residues.

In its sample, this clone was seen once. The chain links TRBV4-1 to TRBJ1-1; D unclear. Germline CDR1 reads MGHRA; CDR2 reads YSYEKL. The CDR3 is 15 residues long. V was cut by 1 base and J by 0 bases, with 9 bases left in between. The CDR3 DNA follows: TGCGCCAGCAGCCAAGGGCACAGCATGAACACTGAAGCTTTCTTT. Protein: CASSQGHSMNTEAFF.

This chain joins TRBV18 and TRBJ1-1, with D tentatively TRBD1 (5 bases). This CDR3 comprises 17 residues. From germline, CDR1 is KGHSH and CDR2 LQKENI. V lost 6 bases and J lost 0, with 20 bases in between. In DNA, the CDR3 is TGTGCCAGCTCCATAAAGTTTGGGGGTGGACTGAACACTGAAGCTTTCTTT. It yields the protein CASSIKFGGGLNTEAFF.

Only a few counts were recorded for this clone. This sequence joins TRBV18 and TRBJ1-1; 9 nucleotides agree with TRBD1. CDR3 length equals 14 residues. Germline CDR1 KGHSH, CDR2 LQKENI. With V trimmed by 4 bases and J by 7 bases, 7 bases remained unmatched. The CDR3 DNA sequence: TGTGCCAGCTCACGCGACGGACAGGGGAGTGAAGCTTTCTTT. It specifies CASSRDGQGSEAFF.

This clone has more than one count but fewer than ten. The CDR3 reads CSVGQQENTIYF. The CDR3 bases are TGCAGCGTTGGACAGCAAGAAAACACCATATATTTT. V usage is TRBV29-1 and J usage is TRBJ1-3; a weak D match, TRBD1 (5 bases). From germline, CDR1 is SQVTM and CDR2 ANQGSEA. V lost 4 bases to trimming and J lost 6 bases, with 10 bases between them. The CDR3 spans 12 residues.

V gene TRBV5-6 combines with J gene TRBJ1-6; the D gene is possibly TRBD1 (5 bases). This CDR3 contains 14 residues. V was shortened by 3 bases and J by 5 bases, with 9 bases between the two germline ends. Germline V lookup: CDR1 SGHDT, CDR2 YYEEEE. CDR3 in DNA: TGTGCCAGCAGCTACCCGACAGATAATTCACCCCTCCACTTT. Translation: CASSYPTDNSPLHF.

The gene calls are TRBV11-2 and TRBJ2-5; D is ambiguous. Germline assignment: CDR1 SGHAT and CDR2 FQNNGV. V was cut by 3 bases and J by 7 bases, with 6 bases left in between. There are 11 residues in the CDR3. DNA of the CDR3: TGTGCCAGCAGCTTCGGTGGGACCCAGTACTTC. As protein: CASSFGGTQYF.

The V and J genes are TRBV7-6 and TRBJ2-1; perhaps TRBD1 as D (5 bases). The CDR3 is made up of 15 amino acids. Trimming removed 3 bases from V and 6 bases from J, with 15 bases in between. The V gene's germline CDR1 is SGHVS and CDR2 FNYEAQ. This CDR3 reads CASSLSRRAGNEQFF. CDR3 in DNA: TGTGCCAGCAGCTTGTCCCGCAGGGCCGGCAATGAGCAGTTCTTC.

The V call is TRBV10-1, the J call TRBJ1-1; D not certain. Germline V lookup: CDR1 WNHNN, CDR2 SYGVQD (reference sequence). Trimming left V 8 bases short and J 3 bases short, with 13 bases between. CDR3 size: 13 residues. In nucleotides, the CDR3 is TGCGCCAGCCGACTCCATGGGGACACTGAAGCTTTCTTT. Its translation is CASRLHGDTEAFF.

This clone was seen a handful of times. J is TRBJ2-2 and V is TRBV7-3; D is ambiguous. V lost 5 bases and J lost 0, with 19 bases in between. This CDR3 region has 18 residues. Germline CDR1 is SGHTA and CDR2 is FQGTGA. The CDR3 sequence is CASSPPRAESTNTGELFF. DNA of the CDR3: TGTGCCAGCAGCCCACCTCGCGCAGAATCCACGAACACCGGGGAGCTGTTTTTT.